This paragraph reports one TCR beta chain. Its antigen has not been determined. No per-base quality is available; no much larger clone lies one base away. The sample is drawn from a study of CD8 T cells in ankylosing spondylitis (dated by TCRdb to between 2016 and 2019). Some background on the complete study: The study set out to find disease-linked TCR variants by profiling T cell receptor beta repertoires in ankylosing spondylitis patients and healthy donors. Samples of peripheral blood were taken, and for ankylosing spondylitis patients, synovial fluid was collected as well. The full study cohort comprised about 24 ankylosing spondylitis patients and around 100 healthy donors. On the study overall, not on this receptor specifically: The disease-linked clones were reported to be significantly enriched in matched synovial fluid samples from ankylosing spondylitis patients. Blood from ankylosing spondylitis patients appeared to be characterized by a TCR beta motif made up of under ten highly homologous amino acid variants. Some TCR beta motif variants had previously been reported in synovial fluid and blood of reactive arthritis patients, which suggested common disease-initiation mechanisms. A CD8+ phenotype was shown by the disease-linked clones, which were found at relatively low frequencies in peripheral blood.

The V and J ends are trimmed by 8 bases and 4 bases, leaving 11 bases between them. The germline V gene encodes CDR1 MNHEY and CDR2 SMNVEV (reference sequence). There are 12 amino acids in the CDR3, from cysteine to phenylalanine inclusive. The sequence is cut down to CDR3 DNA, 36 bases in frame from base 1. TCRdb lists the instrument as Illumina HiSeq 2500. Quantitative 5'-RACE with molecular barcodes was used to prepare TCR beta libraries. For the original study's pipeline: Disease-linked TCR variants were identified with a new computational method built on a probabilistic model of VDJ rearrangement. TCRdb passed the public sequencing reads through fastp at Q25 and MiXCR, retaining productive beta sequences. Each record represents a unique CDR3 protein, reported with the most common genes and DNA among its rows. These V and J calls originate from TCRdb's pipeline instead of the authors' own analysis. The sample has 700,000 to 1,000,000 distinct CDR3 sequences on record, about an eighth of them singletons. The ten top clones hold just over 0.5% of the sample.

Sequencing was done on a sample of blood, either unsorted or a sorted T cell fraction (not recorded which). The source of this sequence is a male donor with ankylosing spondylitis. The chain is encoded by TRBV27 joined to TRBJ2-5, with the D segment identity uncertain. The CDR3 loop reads CASGISGETQYF. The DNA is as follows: TGTGCCAGCGGAATTAGTGGAGAGACCCAGTACTTC.